This passage covers 11 T cell receptor beta chains from one sample sequenced in a study of blood T cell repertoires in COVID-19. TCRdb's table, derived via immunoSEQ multiplex PCR, lists solely in-frame clones and lacks some. The sample lists fewer than 25,000 clones; about 90% were seen once. The sequenced material came from peripheral blood. These receptors came from a human donor in a cohort sampled during active COVID-19.

V usage is TRBV5-4 and J usage is TRBJ2-2; 7 positions agree with TRBD2. J gave up 1 base and V 4 bases, and 4 bases lay outside the gene matches. The CDR3 is 15 amino acids. The germline V gene encodes CDR1 SGHNT and CDR2 YYREEE (reference sequence). CDR3 residues: CASSLGGGNTGELFF. The CDR3 DNA reads as TGTGCCAGCAGCCTCGGCGGGGGGAACACCGGGGAGCTGTTTTTT.

V gene TRBV4-3 combines with J gene TRBJ2-6; possibly TRBD1 for D (6 bases). V lost 0 bases to trimming and J lost 1 base, with 16 bases between them. Germline V lookup: CDR1 LGHNA, CDR2 YSLEER. The CDR3 has 19 amino acids. DNA of the CDR3: TGCGCCAGCAGCCAAGATCGGCCACAGGGCTCTTCTGGGGCCAACGTCCTGACTTTC. It yields the protein CASSQDRPQGSSGANVLTF.

J is TRBJ2-7 and V is TRBV19, with TRBD1 identical over 8 bases. V gave up 8 bases and J gave up 3 bases; unmatched junction bases: 9. Germline V CDR1 and CDR2: LNHDA, SQIVND (reference sequence). CDR3 length: 14 amino acids. Here the CDR3 reads CASSAGTGVYEQYV. The CDR3 DNA is TGTGCCAGTTCGGCCGGGACAGGAGTCTACGAGCAGTACGTC.

The rearrangement joins TRBV6-5 to TRBJ2-2; 8 nucleotides agree with TRBD1. Trimming at V came to 2 bases and at J to 3 bases, leaving 2 bases not matched to a gene. The CDR3 totals 15 residues. Looked up from germline, CDR1 is MNHEY and CDR2 is SVGAGI. The chain's CDR3 is CASSYDRGDTGELFF. The CDR3 bases are TGTGCCAGCAGTTACGACAGGGGCGACACCGGGGAGCTGTTTTTT.

This clone was counted a single time. This chain uses TRBV10-1 with TRBJ2-5; D might be TRBD1 (5 bases). From germline, CDR1 is WNHNN and CDR2 SYGVQD (reference sequence). V lost 1 base and J 7 bases, leaving 10 bases between the germline ends. CDR3 length: 13 residues. CDR3 loop: CASSEYLQGTQYF. CDR3 nucleotide sequence: TGCGCCAGCAGTGAGTACCTCCAGGGGACCCAGTACTTC.

J is TRBJ2-7 and V is TRBV28; TRBD1 matches at 9 bases. V was pared by 8 bases and J by 3 bases, with 14 bases of the junction left unmatched. Germline-derived CDR1 and CDR2 are MDHEN and SYDVKM. The CDR3 extends over 16 amino acids. In DNA form, the CDR3 reads TGTGCCAGCCAGCAGCGGTCCGGGACAGGGAACTACGAGCAGTACTTC. This sequence encodes CASQQRSGTGNYEQYF.

The V and J genes are TRBV4-3 and TRBJ2-5; 7 positions match TRBD2. The V gene end was trimmed by 4 bases and the J gene end by 5 bases; junction bases not matched to a gene: 10. Per the germline V gene, CDR1 is LGHNA and CDR2 is YSLEER. The CDR3 consists of 15 residues. The CDR3 DNA reads TGCGCCAGCAGCCCAAGCGGGGTGGGTCGGGAGACCCAGTACTTC. It is translated as CASSPSGVGRETQYF.

The chain joins TRBV27 to TRBJ2-7; weak D call: TRBD2 (6 bases). From germline, CDR1 is MNHEY and CDR2 SMNVEV (reference sequence). The V and J ends lost 2 bases and 7 bases respectively, with 24 bases between them. This CDR3 has 17 residues. The CDR3 coding sequence is TGTGCCAGCAGTTTACGGCTTCAGGTGGCGGGGATCTTTGAGCAGTACTTC. Protein sequence: CASSLRLQVAGIFEQYF.

The chain couples TRBV5-4 to TRBJ2-1; D call uncertain. CDR3 length equals 13 residues. V lost 1 base and J 5 bases, leaving 7 bases between the germline ends. The germline V gene has CDR1 SGHNT and CDR2 YYREEE (reference sequence). In nucleotides, the CDR3 is TGTGCCAGCAGCTTGAACAGTAACAATGAGCAGTTCTTC. It encodes CASSLNSNNEQFF.

This chain joins TRBV4-3 and TRBJ1-2; 8 bases are shared with TRBD1. V lost 0 bases and J lost 7; bases outside the gene matches: 10. The CDR3 is 16 residues long. Germline-derived CDR1 and CDR2 are LGHNA and YSLEER. The CDR3 DNA reads TGCGCCAGCAGCCAAGAGGGCCCACAGGGGGGACGTGGCTACACCTTC. It specifies CASSQEGPQGGRGYTF.

The rearrangement joins TRBV10-3 to TRBJ2-7; D is possibly TRBD1 (6 bases). V shed 0 bases and J shed 3 bases, with 15 bases lying between them. Germline CDR1 and CDR2: ENHRY and SYGVKD. The CDR3 is made up of 16 amino acids. Here the CDR3 DNA reads TGTGCCATCAGTGAGTCGGGTGGGGGCAGTCTCTACGAGCAGTACGTC. Encoded protein: CAISESGGGSLYEQYV.